These T cell receptor beta chains were read from a single sample in a study of blood T cells in healthy people across ages. TCRdb re-called the 5' RACE reads through MiXCR, storing one row per CDR3 protein. The sample has approximately 350,000 distinct CDR3 sequences; over 45% are singletons. The sample consisted of blood. Receptors originate from a man aged 55 to 70 in good health. CDR3s include the opening cysteine and the closing phenylalanine or tryptophan.

CDR3 protein	V gene	J gene
CASSYLWTSGRAGTDTQYF	TRBV6-2/TRBV6-3	TRBJ2-3
CASSPGGGPVRSSPLHF	TRBV11-3	TRBJ1-6
CASSFWDRGYGYTF	TRBV27	TRBJ1-2
CASSYWDYEQYF	TRBV6-7	TRBJ2-7
CSVSTLGTASYEQYF	TRBV29-1	.
CSASTTSGDEQYF	TRBV20-1	TRBJ2-7
CSAFNEAYEQYF	TRBV29-1	TRBJ2-7
CASSWSWGETQYF	TRBV7-2	.
CASSPGQGAPRYGYTF	TRBV5-1	TRBJ1-2
CASSARGQSQETQYF	TRBV9	TRBJ2-5
CASSNQGQGKGEQYF	TRBV6-5	TRBJ2-7
CASSFPPETQYF	TRBV6-1	TRBJ2-5
CASSLAILGELFF	TRBV7-2	TRBJ2-2
CASSLDKPQETQYF	TRBV5-1	TRBJ2-5
CASSTRTSGYETQYF	TRBV19	TRBJ2-5
CASSWTSGSGGHTGELFF	TRBV7-6	TRBJ2-2
CASSALRTNYNEQFF	TRBV11-2	TRBJ2-1
CASSPDRGGGNQYF	TRBV7-9	TRBJ2-5
CASSEGARGETQETQYF	TRBV2	TRBJ2-5
CASSSTSGGLTDTQYF	TRBV5-1	TRBJ2-3
CASSAIKGSYEQYF	TRBV7-9	TRBJ2-7
CSARSPITDTQYF	TRBV20-1	TRBJ2-3